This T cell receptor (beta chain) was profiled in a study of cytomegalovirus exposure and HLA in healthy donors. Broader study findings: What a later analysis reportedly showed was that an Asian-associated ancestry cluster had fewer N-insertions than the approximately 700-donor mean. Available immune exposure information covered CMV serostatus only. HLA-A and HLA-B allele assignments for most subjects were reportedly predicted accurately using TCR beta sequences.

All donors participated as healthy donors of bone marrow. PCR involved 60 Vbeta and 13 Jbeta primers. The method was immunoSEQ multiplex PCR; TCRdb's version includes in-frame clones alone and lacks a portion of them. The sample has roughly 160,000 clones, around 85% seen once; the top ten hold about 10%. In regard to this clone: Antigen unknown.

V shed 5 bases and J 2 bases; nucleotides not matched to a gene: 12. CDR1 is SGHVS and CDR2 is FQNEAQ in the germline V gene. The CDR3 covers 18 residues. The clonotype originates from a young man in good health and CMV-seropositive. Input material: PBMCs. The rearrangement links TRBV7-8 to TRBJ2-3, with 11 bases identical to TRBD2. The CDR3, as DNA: TGTGCCAGCAGCCCCCATGGTAATAGCGGGGGGGCCACAGATACGCAGTATTTT. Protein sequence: CASSPHGNSGGATDTQYF. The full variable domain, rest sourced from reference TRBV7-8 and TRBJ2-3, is GAGVSQSPRYKVAKRGQDVALRCDPISGHVSLFWYQQALGQGPEFLTYFQNEAQLDKSGLPSDRFFAERPEGSVSTLKIQRTQQEDSAVYLCASSPHGNSGGATDTQYFGPGTRLTVL.